This TCR beta chain was sequenced for a study of pediatric ulcerative colitis. Using immunoSEQ multiplex PCR, the repertoire was profiled, and TCRdb retains in-frame clones only, with some absent. The table records approximately 40,000 clones, 75% of them present only once. With regard to this clone: The antigen is unknown.

Study results and caveats: Ulcerative colitis patients shared more blood-rectal clones than controls.

The germline V and J ends were trimmed by 3 bases and 3 bases, with 9 bases remaining between them. The length of the CDR3 is 14 residues. Germline assignment: CDR1 MGHDK and CDR2 SYGVNS. During colonoscopy, one to two rectal pinch biopsies were collected. V and J are TRBV25-1 and TRBJ2-4; D call uncertain. The TCR was taken from a boy aged 5-17 years with severe ulcerative colitis. The sample comprised gut tissue. The CDR3 loop is CASSDRTYKNIQYF. In nucleotides, the CDR3 is TGTGCCAGCAGTGACCGGACCTACAAAAACATTCAGTACTTC.